Described below is a single TCR beta chain sequence and its context. These data originate in a study of cytomegalovirus exposure and HLA in healthy donors. Between the trimmed V and J ends, which lost 1 base and 2 bases, there was a span of 15 bases. The CDR3 spans 17 residues. CDR1 is SNHLY and CDR2 is FYNNEI in the germline V gene. This PCR relied on a set of 60 Vbeta primers and 13 Jbeta primers. TCRdb's table, derived via immunoSEQ multiplex PCR, lists solely in-frame clones and lacks some. This table has around 150,000 clones, about three fifths appearing once. The V and J genes are TRBV2 and TRBJ1-5, with D possibly TRBD1 on 5 matching bases. Sequenced: PBMCs. The receptor was isolated from a woman under 40 in good health and CMV-seropositive. CDR3 sequence reads: CASSEVGPGGGNQPQHF. The CDR3 region has the DNA TGTGCCAGCAGTGAAGTGGGTCCGGGGGGTGGCAATCAGCCCCAGCATTTT. Drawing the rest from reference TRBV2 and TRBJ1-5, the complete variable domain is EPEVTQTPSHQVTQMGQEVILRCVPISNHLYFYWYRQILGQKVEFLVSFYNNEISEKSEIFDDQFSVERPDGSNFTLKIRSTKLEDSAMYFCASSEVGPGGGNQPQHFGDGTRLSIL.